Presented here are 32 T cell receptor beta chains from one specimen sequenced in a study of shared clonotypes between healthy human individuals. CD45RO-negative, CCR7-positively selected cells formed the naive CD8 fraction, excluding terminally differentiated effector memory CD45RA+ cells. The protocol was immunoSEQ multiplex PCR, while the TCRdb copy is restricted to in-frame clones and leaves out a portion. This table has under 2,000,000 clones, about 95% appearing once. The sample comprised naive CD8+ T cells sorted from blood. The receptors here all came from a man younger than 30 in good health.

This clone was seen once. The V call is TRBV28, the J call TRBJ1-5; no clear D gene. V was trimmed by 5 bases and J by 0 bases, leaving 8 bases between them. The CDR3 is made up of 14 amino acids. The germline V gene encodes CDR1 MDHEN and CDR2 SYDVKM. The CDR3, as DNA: TGTGCCAGCAGTCCTCAAATTAGCAATCAGCCCCAGCATTTT. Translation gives CASSPQISNQPQHF. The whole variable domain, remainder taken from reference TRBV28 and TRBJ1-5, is DVKVTQSSRYLVKRTGEKVFLECVQDMDHENMFWYRQDPGLGLRLIYFSYDVKMKEKGDIPEGYSVSREKKERFSLILESASTNQTSMYLCASSPQISNQPQHFGDGTRLSIL.

In nucleotides, the CDR3 is TGTGCCAGCAGCTTAGGGACAGCTCCGGCCTACAATGAGCAGTTCTTC. Its protein product is CASSLGTAPAYNEQFF. V gene TRBV7-9 combines with J gene TRBJ2-1; tentatively, D is TRBD1 (6 bases). In germline, CDR1 is SEHNR, CDR2 FQNEAQ (reference sequence). V dropped 1 base and J dropped 2 bases, with 12 bases sitting between them. This CDR3 spans 16 amino acids.

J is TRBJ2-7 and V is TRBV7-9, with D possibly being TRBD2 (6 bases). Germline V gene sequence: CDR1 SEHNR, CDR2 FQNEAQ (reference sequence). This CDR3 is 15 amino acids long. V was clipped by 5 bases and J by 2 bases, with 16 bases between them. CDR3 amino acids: CASSGVVAEAYEQYF. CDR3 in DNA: TGTGCCAGCAGCGGGGTAGTAGCGGAGGCCTACGAGCAGTACTTC. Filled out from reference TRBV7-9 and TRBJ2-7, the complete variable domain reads DTGVSQNPRHKITKRGQNVTFRCDPISEHNRLYWYRQTLGQGPEFLTYFQNEAQLEKSRLLSDRFSAERPKGSFSTLEIQRTEQGDSAMYLCASSGVVAEAYEQYFGPGTRLTVT.

The CDR3 protein is CASRDDVEQYF. The CDR3 DNA follows: TGTGCCAGCAGGGACGACGTAGAGCAGTACTTC. The V gene is TRBV6-1, the J gene TRBJ2-7; D gene ambiguous. This CDR3 region has 11 residues. The germline CDR1 and CDR2 sequences are MNHNS and SASEGT. V was trimmed by 6 bases and J by 7 bases, leaving 10 bases between them.

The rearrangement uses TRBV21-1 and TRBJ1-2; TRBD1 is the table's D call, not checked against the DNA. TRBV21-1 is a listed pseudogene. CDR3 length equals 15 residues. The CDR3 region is CASSPKEEGAYGYTF. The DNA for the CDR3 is TGTGCCAGCAGCCCCAAAGAGGAGGGGGCCTATGGCTACACCTTC.

CDR3 protein: CASSPGRGDNEQFF. The DNA of the CDR3 is TGTGCCAGCAGTCCCGGGAGGGGAGACAATGAGCAGTTCTTC. V usage is TRBV7-3 and J usage is TRBJ2-1, with 8 bases identical to TRBD2. There are 14 residues in the CDR3. J gave up 5 bases and V 6 bases, and 6 bases lay outside the gene matches. Germline V gene data show CDR1 as SGHTA and CDR2 as FQGTGA.

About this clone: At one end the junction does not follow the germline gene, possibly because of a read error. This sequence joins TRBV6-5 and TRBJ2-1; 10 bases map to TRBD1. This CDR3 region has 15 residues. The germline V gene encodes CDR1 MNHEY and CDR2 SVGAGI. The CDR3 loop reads CASRRGTGAFNERFF. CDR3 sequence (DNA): TGTGCCAGCAGGCGCGGGACAGGGGCGTTCAATGAGCGGTTCTTC.

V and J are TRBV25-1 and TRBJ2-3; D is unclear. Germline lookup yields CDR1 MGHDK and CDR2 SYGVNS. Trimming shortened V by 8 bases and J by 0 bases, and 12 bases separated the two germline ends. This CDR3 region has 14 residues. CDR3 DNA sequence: TGTGCCAGCGAGCCGGGCGCTAGCACAGATACGCAGTATTTT. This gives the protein CASEPGASTDTQYF. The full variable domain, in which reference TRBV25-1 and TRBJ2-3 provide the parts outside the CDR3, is EADIYQTPRYLVIGTGKKITLECSQTMGHDKMYWYQQDPGMELHLIHYSYGVNSTEKGDLSSESTVSRIRTEHFPLTLESARPSHTSQYLCASEPGASTDTQYFGPGTRLTVL.

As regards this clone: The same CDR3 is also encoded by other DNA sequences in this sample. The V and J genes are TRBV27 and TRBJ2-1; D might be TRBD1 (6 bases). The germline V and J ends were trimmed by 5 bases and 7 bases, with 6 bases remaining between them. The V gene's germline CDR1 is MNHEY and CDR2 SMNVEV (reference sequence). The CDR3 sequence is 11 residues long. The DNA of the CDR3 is TGTGCCAGCAGTACAGGGAATGAGCAGTTCTTC. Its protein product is CASSTGNEQFF.

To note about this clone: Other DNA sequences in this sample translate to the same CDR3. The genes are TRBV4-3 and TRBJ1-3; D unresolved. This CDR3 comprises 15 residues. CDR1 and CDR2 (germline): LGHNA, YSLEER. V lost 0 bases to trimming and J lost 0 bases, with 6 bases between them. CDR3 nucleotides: TGCGCCAGCAGCCAAGATCGTTCCTCTGGAAACACCATATATTTT. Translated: CASSQDRSSGNTIYF.

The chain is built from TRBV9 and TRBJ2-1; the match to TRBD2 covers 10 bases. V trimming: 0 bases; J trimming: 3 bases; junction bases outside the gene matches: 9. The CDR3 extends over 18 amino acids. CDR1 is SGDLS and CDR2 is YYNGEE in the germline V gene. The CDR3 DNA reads TGTGCCAGCAGCGTAGATGAGCGGGAGGGCCTCCGCTACAATGAGCAGTTCTTC. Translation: CASSVDEREGLRYNEQFF.

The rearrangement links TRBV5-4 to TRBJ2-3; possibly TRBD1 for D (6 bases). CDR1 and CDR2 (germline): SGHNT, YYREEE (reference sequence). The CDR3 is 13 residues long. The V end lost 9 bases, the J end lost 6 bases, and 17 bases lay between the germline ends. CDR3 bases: TGTGCCACGTCGTTGGGGGCGGTGGATACGCAGTATTTT. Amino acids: CATSLGAVDTQYF. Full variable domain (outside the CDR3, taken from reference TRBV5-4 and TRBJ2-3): ETGVTQSPTHLIKTRGQQVTLRCSSQSGHNTVSWYQQALGQGPQFIFQYYREEENGRGNFPPRFSGLQFPNYSSELNVNALELDDSALYLCATSLGAVDTQYFGPGTRLTVL.

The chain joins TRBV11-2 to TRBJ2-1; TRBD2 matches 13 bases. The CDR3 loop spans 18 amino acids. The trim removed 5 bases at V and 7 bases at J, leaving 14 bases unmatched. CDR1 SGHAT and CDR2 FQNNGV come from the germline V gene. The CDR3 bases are TGTGCCAGCAGCGATACCTTAAGACTAGCGGGAGGTGGGAATGAGCAGTTCTTC. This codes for CASSDTLRLAGGGNEQFF.

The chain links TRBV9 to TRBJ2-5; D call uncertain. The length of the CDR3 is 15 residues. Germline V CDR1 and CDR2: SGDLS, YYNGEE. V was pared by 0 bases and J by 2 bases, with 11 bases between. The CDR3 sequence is CASSVVPGKQETQYF. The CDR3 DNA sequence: TGTGCCAGCAGCGTAGTGCCCGGAAAACAAGAGACCCAGTACTTC.

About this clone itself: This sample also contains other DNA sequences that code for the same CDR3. CDR3 amino acids: CASSSLGDTEAFF. CDR3 nucleotides: TGTGCCAGCAGTTCCTTGGGGGACACTGAAGCTTTCTTT. This chain connects TRBV27 to TRBJ1-1, with D possibly being TRBD1 (5 bases). Trimming cost V 4 bases and J 3 bases, with 9 bases left between them. The germline V gene has CDR1 MNHEY and CDR2 SMNVEV (reference sequence). This CDR3 has 13 amino acids.

The CDR3 here is CATGGRESTEAFF. The CDR3 DNA follows: TGTGCCACCGGCGGCCGGGAAAGCACTGAAGCTTTCTTT. The J gene is TRBJ1-1, the V gene TRBV15; no reliable D call. V lost 8 bases and J 4 bases, leaving 14 bases between the germline ends. This CDR3 is built from 13 residues. The germline V gene has CDR1 LNHNV and CDR2 YYDKDF (reference sequence).

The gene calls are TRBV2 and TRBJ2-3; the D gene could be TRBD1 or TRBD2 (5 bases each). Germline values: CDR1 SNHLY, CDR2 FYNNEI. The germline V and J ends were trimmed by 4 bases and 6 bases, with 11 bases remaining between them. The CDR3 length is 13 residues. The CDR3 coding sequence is TGTGCCAGCAGTGGTGGGGGTGGTGATACGCAGTATTTT. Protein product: CASSGGGGDTQYF.

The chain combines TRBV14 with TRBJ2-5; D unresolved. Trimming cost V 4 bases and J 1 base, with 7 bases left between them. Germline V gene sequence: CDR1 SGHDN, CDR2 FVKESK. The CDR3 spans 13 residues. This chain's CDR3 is CASSPYFQETQYF. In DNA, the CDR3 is TGTGCCAGCAGCCCTTATTTCCAAGAGACCCAGTACTTC.

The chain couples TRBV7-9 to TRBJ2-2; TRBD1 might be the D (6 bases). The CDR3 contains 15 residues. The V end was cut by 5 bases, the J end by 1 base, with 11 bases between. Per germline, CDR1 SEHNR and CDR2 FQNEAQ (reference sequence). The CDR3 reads CASSHRDKNTGELFF. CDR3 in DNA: TGTGCCAGCAGCCACCGGGACAAGAACACCGGGGAGCTGTTTTTT. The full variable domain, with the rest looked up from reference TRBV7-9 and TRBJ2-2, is DTGVSQNPRHKITKRGQNVTFRCDPISEHNRLYWYRQTLGQGPEFLTYFQNEAQLEKSRLLSDRFSAERPKGSFSTLEIQRTEQGDSAMYLCASSHRDKNTGELFFGEGSRLTVL.

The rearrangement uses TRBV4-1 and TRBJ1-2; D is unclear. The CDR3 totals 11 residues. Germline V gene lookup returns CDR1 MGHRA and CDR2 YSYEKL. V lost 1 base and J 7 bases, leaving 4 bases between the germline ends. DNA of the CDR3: TGCGCCAGCAGCCAAGGGGGTGGCTACACCTTC. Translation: CASSQGGGYTF.

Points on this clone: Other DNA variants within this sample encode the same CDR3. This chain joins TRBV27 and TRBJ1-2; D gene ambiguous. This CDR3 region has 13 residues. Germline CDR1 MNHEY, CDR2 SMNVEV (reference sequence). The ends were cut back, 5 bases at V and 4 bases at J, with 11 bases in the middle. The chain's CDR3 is CASSLEGTYGYTF. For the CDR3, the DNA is TGTGCCAGCAGTCTAGAGGGCACCTATGGCTACACCTTC.

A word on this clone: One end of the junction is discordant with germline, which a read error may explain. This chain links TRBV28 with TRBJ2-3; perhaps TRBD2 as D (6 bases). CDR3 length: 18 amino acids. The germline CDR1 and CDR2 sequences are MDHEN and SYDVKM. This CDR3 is CASSSGGTPDFFTDTQYF. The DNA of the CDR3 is TGTGCCAGCAGTTCAGGCGGGACTCCCGACTTCTTCACAGACACGCAGTATTTT. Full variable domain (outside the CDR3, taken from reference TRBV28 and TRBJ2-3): DVKVTQSSRYLVKRTGEKVFLECVQDMDHENMFWYRQDPGLGLRLIYFSYDVKMKEKGDIPEGYSVSREKKERFSLILESASTNQTSMYLCASSSGGTPDFFTDTQYFGPGTRLTVL.

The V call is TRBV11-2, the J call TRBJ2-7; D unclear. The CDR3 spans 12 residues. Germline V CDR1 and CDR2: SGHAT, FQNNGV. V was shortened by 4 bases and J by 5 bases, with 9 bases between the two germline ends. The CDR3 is CASSYDSHEQYF. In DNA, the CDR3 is TGTGCCAGCAGCTACGATAGTCACGAGCAGTACTTC.

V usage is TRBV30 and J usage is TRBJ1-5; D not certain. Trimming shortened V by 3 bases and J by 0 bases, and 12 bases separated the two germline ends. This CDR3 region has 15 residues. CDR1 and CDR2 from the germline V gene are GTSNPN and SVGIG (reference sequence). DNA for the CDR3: TGTGCCTGGAGCGGAGGCGAGCATAGCAATCAGCCCCAGCATTTT. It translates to CAWSGGEHSNQPQHF.

CDR3 amino acids: CASSWTSGGGHTDTQYF. The CDR3 DNA reads as TGTGCCAGCAGCTGGACTAGCGGGGGGGGGCACACAGATACGCAGTATTTT. This chain links TRBV11-2 with TRBJ2-3, with 15 bases aligning to TRBD2. Germline V CDR1 and CDR2: SGHAT, FQNNGV. J was trimmed by 2 bases and V by 4 bases; bases with no gene match: 4. The CDR3 has 17 amino acids.

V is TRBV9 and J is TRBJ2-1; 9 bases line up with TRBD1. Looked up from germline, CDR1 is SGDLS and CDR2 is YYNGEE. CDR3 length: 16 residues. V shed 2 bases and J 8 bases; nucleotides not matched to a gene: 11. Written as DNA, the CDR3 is TGTGCCAGCAGCGTCCTCGGGCACAGGGGGCTATATGAGCAGTTCTTC. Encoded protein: CASSVLGHRGLYEQFF. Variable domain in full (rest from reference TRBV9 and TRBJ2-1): DSGVTQTPKHLITATGQRVTLRCSPRSGDLSVYWYQQSLDQGLQFLIQYYNGEERAKGNILERFSAQQFPDLHSELNLSSLELGDSALYFCASSVLGHRGLYEQFFGPGTRLTVL.

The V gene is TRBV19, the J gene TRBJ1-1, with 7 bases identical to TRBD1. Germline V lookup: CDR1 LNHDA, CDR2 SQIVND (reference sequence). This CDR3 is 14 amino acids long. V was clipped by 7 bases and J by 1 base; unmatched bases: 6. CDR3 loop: CASNLGTANTEAFF. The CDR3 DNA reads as TGTGCCAGTAATTTGGGGACAGCGAACACTGAAGCTTTCTTT.

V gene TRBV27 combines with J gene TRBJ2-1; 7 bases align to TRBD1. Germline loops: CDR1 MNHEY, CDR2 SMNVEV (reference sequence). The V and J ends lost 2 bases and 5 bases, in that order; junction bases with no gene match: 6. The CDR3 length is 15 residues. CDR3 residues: CASSLVGGANNEQFF. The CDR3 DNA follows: TGTGCCAGCAGTTTAGTAGGGGGCGCGAACAATGAGCAGTTCTTC.

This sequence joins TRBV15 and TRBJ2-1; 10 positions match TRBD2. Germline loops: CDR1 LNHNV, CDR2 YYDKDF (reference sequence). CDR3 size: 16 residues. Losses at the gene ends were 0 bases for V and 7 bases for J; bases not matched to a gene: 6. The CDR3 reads CATSREGSGGKNEQFF. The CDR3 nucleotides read TGTGCCACCAGCAGAGAGGGTAGCGGGGGGAAAAATGAGCAGTTCTTC.

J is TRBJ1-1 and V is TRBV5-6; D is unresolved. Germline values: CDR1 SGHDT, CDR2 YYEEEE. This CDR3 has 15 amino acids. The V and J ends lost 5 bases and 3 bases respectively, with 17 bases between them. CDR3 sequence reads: CASRGRVERDTEAFF. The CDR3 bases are TGTGCCAGCAGGGGGAGGGTCGAGAGGGACACTGAAGCTTTCTTT.

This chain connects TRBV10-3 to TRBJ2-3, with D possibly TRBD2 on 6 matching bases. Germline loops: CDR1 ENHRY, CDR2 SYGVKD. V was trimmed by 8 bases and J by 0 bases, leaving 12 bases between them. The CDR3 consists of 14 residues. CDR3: CAIFSGSSTDTQYF. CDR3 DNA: TGTGCCATCTTTTCCGGGAGTAGCACAGATACGCAGTATTTT.

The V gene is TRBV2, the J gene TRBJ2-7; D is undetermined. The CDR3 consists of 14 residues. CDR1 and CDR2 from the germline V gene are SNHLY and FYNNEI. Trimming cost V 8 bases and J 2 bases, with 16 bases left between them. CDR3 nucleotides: TGTGCCAGCCGATATGGACCGTCTCCCTACGAGCAGTACTTC. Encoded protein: CASRYGPSPYEQYF.